Presented here are 24 T cell receptor beta chains from one specimen sequenced in a study of graft-versus-host responses after intestinal transplantation. TCRdb's copy holds only in-frame clones and misses some; the assay was immunoSEQ multiplex PCR. The table has 95,000 to 100,000 clones, about 82% seen once. The material was PBMCs, obtained 255 days after intestinal transplant. The receptors stem from a human patient who received an intestinal transplant, so some T cells may come from the graft donor.

V gene TRBV19 combines with J gene TRBJ1-5, with 9 bases that match TRBD1. The ends lost 3 bases at V and 7 bases at J; junction bases unmatched: 10. Germline CDR1 LNHDA, CDR2 SQIVND (reference sequence). This CDR3 contains 16 residues. As DNA, the CDR3 is TGTGCCAGTAGTATTGGCGACAGGGGGGCGAGCCAGCCCCAGCATTTT. Its translation: CASSIGDRGASQPQHF.

V is TRBV6-1 and J is TRBJ2-1; the match to TRBD2 covers 7 bases. The CDR3 runs 16 residues. In germline, CDR1 is MNHNS, CDR2 SASEGT. V shed 1 base and J 8 bases; nucleotides not matched to a gene: 11. In DNA, the CDR3 is TGTGCCAGCAGTGAAGGGGGGGGGTTCGTGGAGGATGAGCAGTTCTTC. Its protein product is CASSEGGGFVEDEQFF.

This rearrangement joins TRBV28 to TRBJ1-2, with a weak D call TRBD1 (6 bases). CDR1 and CDR2 (germline): MDHEN, SYDVKM. The CDR3 runs 14 residues. Trimming stripped 2 bases from V and 8 bases from J, with 15 bases between. Written as DNA, the CDR3 is TGTGCCAGCAGTTTAACCCAGGGGCTCTACGGCTACACCTTC. Translation: CASSLTQGLYGYTF.

V is TRBV28 and J is TRBJ1-1; a possible D gene is TRBD1 (6 bases). The germline CDR1 and CDR2 sequences are MDHEN and SYDVKM. This CDR3 comprises 15 residues. Trimming left V 11 bases short and J 5 bases short, with 24 bases between. The CDR3 protein is CASGRTLEGGTEAFF. CDR3 DNA: TGTGCCTCCGGGAGGACACTGGAAGGGGGGACTGAAGCTTTCTTT.

The chain carries TRBV6-1 and TRBJ2-3, with D maybe TRBD1 (6 bases). This CDR3 spans 14 amino acids. Germline V lookup: CDR1 MNHNS, CDR2 SASEGT. CDR3 residues: CTSARDTLTDTQYF. The CDR3 bases are TGTACCTCGGCCAGGGACACCCTCACAGATACGCAGTATTTT.

This clone appeared a single time. The gene calls are TRBV11-2 and TRBJ1-1, with 8 bases aligning to TRBD1. V shed 1 base and J 6 bases; nucleotides not matched to a gene: 10. CDR1 is SGHAT and CDR2 is FQNNGV in the germline V gene. CDR3 size: 16 residues. CDR3 residues: CASSLVQTGESAEAFF. The CDR3 region has the DNA TGTGCCAGCAGCTTAGTTCAGACAGGGGAGTCGGCTGAAGCTTTCTTT. Full variable domain (outside the CDR3, taken from reference TRBV11-2 and TRBJ1-1): EAGVAQSPRYKIIEKRQSVAFWCNPISGHATLYWYQQILGQGPKLLIQFQNNGVVDDSQLPKDRFSAERLKGVDSTLKIQPAKLEDSAVYLCASSLVQTGESAEAFFGQGTRLTVV.

The chain joins TRBV18 to TRBJ1-1; 7 positions match TRBD1. CDR3 length equals 12 residues. The germline gives CDR1 KGHSH, CDR2 LQKENI. V lost 5 bases and J lost 7; bases outside the gene matches: 4. CDR3 residues: CASSVDRLEAFF. CDR3 DNA: TGTGCCAGCTCAGTGGACAGGCTTGAAGCTTTCTTT.

The chain has TRBV4-2 and TRBJ2-4, with D perhaps matching TRBD2 (7 bases). Germline CDR1 reads LGHNA; CDR2 reads YNFKEQ. The CDR3 extends over 16 amino acids. Trimming took 0 bases from V and 6 from J, leaving 15 bases between them. The CDR3 reads CASSQEGSGGPNIQYF. As DNA, the CDR3 is TGTGCCAGCAGCCAAGAAGGCTCCGGGGGGCCAAACATTCAGTACTTC.

The chain uses TRBV7-9 and TRBJ2-3; the D is unclear. Germline V CDR1 and CDR2: SEHNR, FQNEAQ (reference sequence). Trimming cost V 3 bases and J 10 bases, with 17 bases left between them. The CDR3 covers 14 residues. The CDR3 here is CASSFPPSPPAQYF. CDR3 coding DNA: TGTGCCAGCAGCTTCCCCCCGTCTCCCCCGGCGCAGTATTTT.

The chain couples TRBV23-1 to TRBJ1-1, with D possibly being TRBD1 (5 bases). TRBV23-1 is sorted into the ORF group, with uncertain function. V gave up 3 bases and J gave up 1 base, with 9 bases separating them. This CDR3 contains 14 residues. The CDR3 region is CASSHAGKNTEAFF. The CDR3 DNA follows: TGCGCCAGCAGTCATGCAGGGAAGAACACTGAAGCTTTCTTT.

This chain connects TRBV25-1 to TRBJ1-2, with D possibly TRBD1 on 5 matching bases. This CDR3 region has 13 residues. V was pared by 5 bases and J by 2 bases, with 9 bases between. Germline CDR1 reads MGHDK; CDR2 reads SYGVNS. The CDR3 protein is CASSLPGNYGYTF. CDR3 in DNA: TGTGCCAGCAGTCTTCCAGGGAACTATGGCTACACCTTC.

The CDR3 loop reads CASSQGVAPFSGANVLTF. CDR3 coding DNA: TGTGCCAGCAGTCAAGGCGTCGCGCCGTTCTCTGGGGCCAACGTCCTGACTTTC. This rearrangement joins TRBV27 to TRBJ2-6; D unresolved. In germline, CDR1 is MNHEY, CDR2 SMNVEV (reference sequence). V dropped 5 bases and J dropped 0 bases, with 17 bases sitting between them. The CDR3 is made up of 18 amino acids.

This chain joins TRBV12-5 and TRBJ2-5; 7 positions match TRBD2. The CDR3 is 16 residues long. Losses at the gene ends were 6 bases for V and 5 bases for J; bases not matched to a gene: 15. Germline assignment: CDR1 LGHNT and CDR2 FRNRAP. CDR3 loop: CASGDDQVLGGETQYF. The CDR3, as DNA: TGTGCTAGTGGCGATGACCAAGTCCTGGGGGGGGAGACCCAGTACTTC.

J is TRBJ2-3 and V is TRBV5-4, with TRBD2 identical over 7 bases. The CDR3 length is 15 residues. V trimming: 2 bases; J trimming: 0 bases; junction bases outside the gene matches: 3. Germline-derived CDR1 and CDR2 are SGHNT and YYREEE (reference sequence). CDR3 sequence reads: CASSFGRASTDTQYF. CDR3 bases: TGTGCCAGCAGCTTTGGGAGGGCGAGCACAGATACGCAGTATTTT.

This clone was detected only once. V usage is TRBV5-1 and J usage is TRBJ1-4, with D perhaps matching TRBD1 (5 bases). V was cut by 3 bases and J by 5 bases, with 20 bases left in between. This CDR3 has 17 residues. The V gene's germline CDR1 is SGHRS and CDR2 YFSETQ. The CDR3 sequence is CASSSYPRGGNNEKLFF. DNA of the CDR3: TGCGCCAGCAGCTCATACCCCCGCGGGGGAAACAATGAAAAACTGTTTTTT.

The gene calls are TRBV28 and TRBJ2-7, with TRBD2 matching 8 bases. The ends lost 7 bases at V and 2 bases at J; junction bases unmatched: 13. This CDR3 has 16 residues. The germline V gene encodes CDR1 MDHEN and CDR2 SYDVKM. CDR3 DNA sequence: TGTGCCAGCATCCTCTCCGGTGGCGGGGGGCCCTACGAGCAGTACTTC. Amino acids: CASILSGGGGPYEQYF.

This clone was picked up one time. V is TRBV27 and J is TRBJ1-2; tentative D call: TRBD1 (6 bases). The CDR3 loop spans 14 amino acids. V lost 6 bases and J lost 6, with 17 bases in between. Germline-derived CDR1 and CDR2 are MNHEY and SMNVEV (reference sequence). In DNA form, the CDR3 reads TGTGCCAGCAGAGATCTTGAGGGGGGGAATGGCTACACCTTC. Translating it yields CASRDLEGGNGYTF.

V and J are TRBV4-2 and TRBJ2-7; maybe TRBD2 (6 bases). CDR1 and CDR2 (germline): LGHNA, YNFKEQ. The CDR3 sequence is 16 residues long. V lost 1 base to trimming and J lost 6 bases, with 19 bases between them. Here the CDR3 DNA reads TGTGCCAGCAGCCAAGTAACCCGGACTACGGGTGGCGAGCAGTACTTC. As protein: CASSQVTRTTGGEQYF.

The gene calls are TRBV19 and TRBJ2-7; 10 bases are a match to TRBD1. The CDR3 is made up of 14 amino acids. Germline CDR1 and CDR2: LNHDA and SQIVND (reference sequence). V lost 6 bases, J lost 5 bases, and 7 bases stayed unmatched. In nucleotides, the CDR3 is TGTGCCAGTAGCCCAACGACAGGGGGCAACGAGCAGTACGTC. It encodes CASSPTTGGNEQYV.

This clone occurred once. This chain uses TRBV6-1 with TRBJ1-5; the D gene is possibly TRBD1 (5 bases). CDR1 and CDR2 from the germline V gene are MNHNS and SASEGT. The CDR3 sequence is 16 residues long. Trimming took 4 bases from V and 1 from J, leaving 14 bases between them. CDR3: CASSGQSGFSNQPQHF. The CDR3 nucleotides are TGTGCCAGCAGTGGACAGTCGGGATTCAGCAATCAGCCCCAGCATTTT.

This clone came up a few times. The CDR3, as DNA: TGTGCCAGCAGTCCGAGGACAGGGCAGGCAGATACGCAGTATTTT. Its translation: CASSPRTGQADTQYF. V is TRBV2 and J is TRBJ2-3; 8 bases line up with TRBD1. The CDR3 covers 15 residues. CDR1 SNHLY and CDR2 FYNNEI come from the germline V gene. After removal of 5 bases from V and 4 bases from J, the junction contained 8 bases not matched to a gene.

This sequence joins TRBV19 and TRBJ1-5; tentatively, D is TRBD1 (5 bases). The germline V gene has CDR1 LNHDA and CDR2 SQIVND (reference sequence). The germline V and J ends were trimmed by 5 bases and 2 bases, with 16 bases remaining between them. The length of the CDR3 is 16 residues. The CDR3 loop is CASSEAQGVGNQPQHF. The CDR3 nucleotides read TGTGCCAGTAGTGAAGCTCAGGGCGTCGGCAATCAGCCCCAGCATTTT.

The V gene is TRBV6-5, the J gene TRBJ2-1, with TRBD1 matching over 10 bases. The germline V gene encodes CDR1 MNHEY and CDR2 SVGAGI. This CDR3 spans 16 amino acids. The V gene end was trimmed by 4 bases and the J gene end by 5 bases; junction bases not matched to a gene: 8. The CDR3, as DNA: TGTGCCAGCAGTTTTACCGGGACAGGGGTAGACAATGAGCAGTTCTTC. Encoded protein: CASSFTGTGVDNEQFF.

This clone is a singleton in its sample. This chain uses TRBV5-1 with TRBJ1-2, with D possibly being TRBD1 (5 bases). The CDR3 has 16 amino acids. Germline CDR1 reads SGHRS; CDR2 reads YFSETQ. The V and J ends lost 0 bases and 2 bases respectively, with 14 bases between them. The CDR3 DNA reads TGCGCCAGCAGCTTGGGGGGCCTTACACGGAACTATGGCTACACCTTC. Its protein is CASSLGGLTRNYGYTF.